This TCR beta chain was observed in a study of graft-versus-host responses after intestinal transplantation. About the study: The whole recipient group had anti-thymocyte globulin induction followed by tacrolimus and steroids for two to four years. Study observations and caveats: Allograft clonal ratios (graft-versus-host to host-versus-graft) were high in patients who had graft-donor T cell macrochimerism. GvH clones detected in recipient marrow included some appearing first in ileum or blood.

This CDR3 has 12 residues. Germline V gene sequence: CDR1 SQVTM, CDR2 ANQGSEA. V was trimmed by 1 base and J by 4 bases, leaving 6 bases between them. Here immunoSEQ multiplex PCR was the method, and the copy in TCRdb shows in-frame clones only, minus some. The sample consists of 9,600 or so clones, more than 90% of them appearing once. With regard to this clone: Its matching antigen is unknown.

Here the sequenced sample was bone marrow, taken more than 500 days after intestinal transplantation. This chain joins TRBV29-1 and TRBJ2-3, with no clear D. This receptor was identified in a human patient who received an intestinal transplant, so some T cells may come from the graft donor. CDR3 loop: CSVEAKADTQYF. The CDR3 DNA reads TGCAGCGTTGAAGCGAAGGCAGATACGCAGTATTTT.